What follows are 2 T cell receptor beta chains derived from one specimen sequenced in a study of blood T cells in healthy people across ages. A sample-barcoded 5' primer and a J-beta primer mix were used in a second PCR of roughly 6 to 11 cycles. TCRdb analysed the 5' RACE reads with MiXCR anew, one entry per CDR3 protein. Here the sample spans about 800,000 distinct CDR3 sequences, around 25% being singletons. These data were also filed under a second study, of T cells of mothers and their children.

Material: blood. These receptors were collected from a boy aged 5-17 years in good health.

Points on this clonotype: Relative to the germline gene, one junction end is altered; a read error may explain this. The CDR3 is CGASGGAGNQPQHF. CDR3 sequence (DNA): TGCGGTGCTAGTGGAGGTGCTGGGAATCAGCCCCAGCATTTT. This chain uses TRBV20-1 with TRBJ1-5; unclear D gene. This CDR3 is built from 14 residues. The germline CDR1 and CDR2 sequences are DFQATT and SNEGSKA (reference sequence).

V usage is TRBV9 and J usage is TRBJ1-4; TRBD1 might be the D (5 bases). The V gene's germline CDR1 is SGDLS and CDR2 YYNGEE. The length of the CDR3 is 14 residues. V was clipped by 5 bases and J by 3 bases, with 11 bases between them. The CDR3 sequence: CASSLQASNEKLFF. CDR3 in DNA: TGTGCCAGCAGTTTACAGGCCTCTAATGAAAAACTGTTTTTT.